This T cell receptor (beta chain) came from a study of T cell repertoires in cytomegalovirus infection. Looking at the study overall: The public TCR beta signatures pointed to both CMV infection and matching HLA type.

TCRdb independently ran MiXCR on the reads; one entry per CDR3 protein. The sample lists hundreds of thousands of distinct CDR3 sequences; 30% to 40% were seen once. The V end was cut by 1 base, the J end by 3 bases, with 12 bases between. This CDR3 contains 15 residues. CDR1 is SGHTA, CDR2 FQGNSA, per germline. Overall study results and limits: Carriage of CMV together with the relevant HLA was identifiable through cumulative public TCR beta family frequency. HLA-C-restricted, CMV-specific TCR beta clonotypes were dominant ex vivo.

This clonotype occurred a few times. Its cognate antigen is unknown. This TCR was recovered from a human donor in good health (CMV status not recorded). Some clones in this sample may be carry-over from other donors' samples. The sample taken for sequencing was PBMCs. The chain combines TRBV7-2 with TRBJ1-2; D remains ambiguous. The CDR3: CASSLESFGYYGYTF. The CDR3 coding sequence is TGTGCCAGCAGCTTAGAGTCTTTCGGTTACTATGGCTACACCTTC. The whole variable domain, filled in from reference TRBV7-2 and TRBJ1-2, reads GAGVSQSPSNKVTEKGKDVELRCDPISGHTALYWYRQSLGQGLEFLIYFQGNSAPDKSGLPSDRFSAERTGGSVSTLTIQRTQQEDSAVYLCASSLESFGYYGYTFGSGTRLTVV.